This T cell receptor beta chain emerged from a study of blood T cell repertoires in COVID-19. Whole-study context: Some COVID-19 samples were acute and others convalescent; all came from the United States, Italy and Spain.

Across about two dozen US areas, participants ranged in age from about 18 to 90 years. Cohorts were assigned according to the clinical history that participants reported. Two negative PCRs, clearance, or symptom resolution characterized the recovered Cohort 3 donors. The trim removed 5 bases at V and 4 bases at J, leaving 11 bases unmatched. The CDR3 is 16 residues long. Germline V gene lookup returns CDR1 SNHLY and CDR2 FYNNEI. TCRdb keeps only in-frame clones here, not all; method: immunoSEQ multiplex PCR. Of over 300,000 clones in the sample, approximately 83% were seen once. V and J are TRBV2 and TRBJ2-5; 9 bases are shared with TRBD1. This TCR came from a man aged 25-45 years who had recovered from COVID-19. Sequencing input: PBMCs or T cells enriched from blood (not recorded which). The CDR3 DNA sequence: TGTGCCAGCAGTCAATCTCCGGGACAGGGACCAGAGACCCAGTACTTC. This gives the protein CASSQSPGQGPETQYF. The complete variable domain, with remaining parts taken from reference TRBV2 and TRBJ2-5, reads EPEVTQTPSHQVTQMGQEVILRCVPISNHLYFYWYRQILGQKVEFLVSFYNNEISEKSEIFDDQFSVERPDGSNFTLKIRSTKLEDSAMYFCASSQSPGQGPETQYFGPGTRLLVL.